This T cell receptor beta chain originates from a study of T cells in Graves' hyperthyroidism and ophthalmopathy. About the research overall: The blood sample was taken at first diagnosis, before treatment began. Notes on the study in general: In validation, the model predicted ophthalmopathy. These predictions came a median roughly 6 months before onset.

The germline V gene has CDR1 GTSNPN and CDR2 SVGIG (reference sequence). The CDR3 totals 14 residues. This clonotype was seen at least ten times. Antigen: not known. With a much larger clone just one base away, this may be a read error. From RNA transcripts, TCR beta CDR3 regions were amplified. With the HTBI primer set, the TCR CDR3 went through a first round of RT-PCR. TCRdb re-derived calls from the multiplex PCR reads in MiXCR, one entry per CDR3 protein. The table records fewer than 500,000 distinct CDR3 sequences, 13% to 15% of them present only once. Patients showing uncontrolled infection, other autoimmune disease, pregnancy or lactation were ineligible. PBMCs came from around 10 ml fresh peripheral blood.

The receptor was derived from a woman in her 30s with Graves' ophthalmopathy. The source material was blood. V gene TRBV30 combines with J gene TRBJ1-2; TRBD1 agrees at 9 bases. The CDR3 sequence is CTWSVTGGDYGYTF. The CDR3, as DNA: TGTACCTGGAGTGTGACAGGGGGGGACTATGGCTACACCTTC.